The 21 T cell receptor beta chains in this list originate from one sample, sequenced in a study of CD8 T cells in ankylosing spondylitis. The antigens these receptors bind are not known. TCRdb fed the 5' RACE reads into MiXCR, producing one record per CDR3 protein. The sample yields about 460,000 distinct CDR3 sequences, roughly 5% seen once. Findings and limits, study-wide: Roughly eight highly homologous variants formed a TCR beta motif that appeared characteristic of ankylosing spondylitis blood.

Specimen: blood, either unsorted or a sorted T cell fraction (not recorded which). Source of these receptors: a male donor with ankylosing spondylitis.

This clonotype was detected many times. The rearrangement joins TRBV11-3 to TRBJ2-1; 7 bases are shared with TRBD2. Germline lookup yields CDR1 SGHNT and CDR2 YENEEA. Losses at the gene ends were 5 bases for V and 0 bases for J; bases not matched to a gene: 19. The CDR3 consists of 20 residues. CDR3 DNA: TGTGCCAGCAGCAATCCCATTAGGAGTGCTAGCGGAAGCTCCTACAATGAGCAGTTCTTC. This translates into CASSNPIRSASGSSYNEQFF.

Many counts were recorded for this clonotype. This rearrangement joins TRBV3-1 to TRBJ1-2; no definite D call. V was trimmed by 1 base and J by 7 bases, leaving 10 bases between them. The germline gives CDR1 LGHDT, CDR2 YNNKEL (reference sequence). CDR3 length: 13 residues. CDR3 in amino acids: CASSQGGRVGYTF. CDR3 nucleotide sequence: TGTGCCAGCAGCCAAGGAGGGCGAGTTGGCTACACCTTC.

This chain connects TRBV4-3 to TRBJ2-5; no definite D call. The CDR3 runs to 13 residues. V lost 0 bases and J lost 5, with 7 bases in between. CDR1 is LGHNA, CDR2 YSLEER, per germline. The CDR3 region is CASSQDLSETQYF. The CDR3 DNA reads as TGCGCCAGCAGCCAAGACCTGAGTGAGACCCAGTACTTC.

This clonotype was seen ten or more times. This chain connects TRBV12-3 or TRBV12-4 to TRBJ2-1, with D perhaps TRBD1 (5 bases). The germline V and J ends were trimmed by 1 base and 5 bases, with 9 bases remaining between them. The CDR3 is 14 residues long. The CDR3 sequence: CASSLEDTNNEQFF. The CDR3 DNA sequence: TGTGCCAGCAGTTTAGAGGACACCAACAATGAGCAGTTCTTC.

This clonotype came up many times. CDR3 residues: CASFSGRNQEKLFF. Here the CDR3 DNA reads TGTGCCAGCTTTTCAGGACGGAACCAAGAAAAACTGTTTTTT. V and J are TRBV12-3 or TRBV12-4 and TRBJ1-4, with D hard to call. The CDR3 covers 14 residues. Trimming pared 8 bases from V and 8 bases from J, leaving 18 bases between.

This clonotype was recorded at least ten times. V usage is TRBV20-1 and J usage is TRBJ2-7; D is possibly TRBD1 or TRBD2 (5 bases each). This CDR3 spans 11 amino acids. V was trimmed by 6 bases and J by 5 bases, leaving 11 bases between them. In germline, CDR1 is DFQATT, CDR2 SNEGSKA (reference sequence). CDR3 in amino acids: CSAPGRNEQYF. For the CDR3, the DNA is TGCAGTGCACCGGGACGGAACGAGCAGTACTTC.

This clonotype was seen many times. This chain joins TRBV7-2 and TRBJ2-3; D might be TRBD2 (6 bases). The CDR3 sequence is 16 residues long. Germline V lookup: CDR1 SGHTA, CDR2 FQGNSA. The ends were cut back, 5 bases at V and 4 bases at J, with 19 bases in the middle. Here the CDR3 DNA reads TGTGCCAGCAGCCTCAATGGCGGGATTCGCGCAGATACGCAGTATTTT. Its translation is CASSLNGGIRADTQYF.

Many counts were recorded for this clonotype. The genes are TRBV15 and TRBJ1-5; D remains ambiguous. CDR1 and CDR2 from the germline V gene are LNHNV and YYDKDF (reference sequence). The CDR3 runs to 16 residues. With 1 base removed from V and 5 bases from J, the gap between germline ends came to 15 bases. The CDR3 sequence is CATSRGQEGGYQPQHF. The CDR3 DNA follows: TGTGCCACCAGCAGAGGCCAAGAGGGAGGTTATCAGCCCCAGCATTTT.

This clonotype was counted ten times or more. This chain links TRBV6-6 with TRBJ1-2; D not certain. The length of the CDR3 is 12 residues. The V gene's germline CDR1 is MNHNY and CDR2 SVGAGI (reference sequence). Between the trimmed V and J ends, which lost 9 bases and 4 bases, there was a span of 12 bases. The CDR3 protein is CASTGRLYGYTF. The CDR3, as DNA: TGTGCCAGTACGGGGAGACTCTATGGCTACACCTTC.

This clonotype occurred many times. J is TRBJ2-3 and V is TRBV29-1; TRBD1 might be the D (6 bases). The CDR3 has 15 amino acids. The V end lost 7 bases, the J end lost 5 bases, and 22 bases lay between the germline ends. CDR1 and CDR2 from the germline V gene are SQVTM and ANQGSEA. This chain's CDR3 is CSAPFLGARLDTQYF. The DNA for the CDR3 is TGCAGCGCCCCCTTTTTGGGGGCTAGGTTAGATACGCAGTATTTT.

The table lists this clonotype with a few counts. CDR3 in DNA: TGTGCCAGCAGCTTATCAGGGAGGGGCGAGCAGTACTTC. Translating it yields CASSLSGRGEQYF. This chain links TRBV11-2 with TRBJ2-7; TRBD2 aligns across 7 bases. Germline V gene data show CDR1 as SGHAT and CDR2 as FQNNGV. This CDR3 comprises 13 residues. The V and J ends lost 2 bases and 6 bases, in that order; junction bases with no gene match: 4.

This clonotype has at least ten counts. This chain uses TRBV12-3 or TRBV12-4 with TRBJ1-1; D remains ambiguous. The V gene lost 5 bases and the J gene lost 4 bases, with 14 bases spanning the gap. The CDR3 length is 14 residues. This CDR3 is CASSLLEWGTEAFF. CDR3 in DNA: TGTGCCAGCAGTCTCCTCGAGTGGGGCACTGAAGCTTTCTTT.

This clonotype was counted at least ten times. The chain is built from TRBV28 and TRBJ1-1; tentative D call: TRBD1 (6 bases). Germline CDR1 is MDHEN and CDR2 is SYDVKM. This CDR3 has 15 residues. V was pared by 4 bases and J by 0 bases, with 12 bases between. The CDR3: CASSSVGHMNTEAFF. The CDR3 bases are TGTGCCAGCAGTTCGGTGGGACACATGAACACTGAAGCTTTCTTT. The full variable domain, in which reference TRBV28 and TRBJ1-1 provide the parts outside the CDR3, is DVKVTQSSRYLVKRTGEKVFLECVQDMDHENMFWYRQDPGLGLRLIYFSYDVKMKEKGDIPEGYSVSREKKERFSLILESASTNQTSMYLCASSSVGHMNTEAFFGQGTRLTVV.

This clonotype occurred many times. The V gene is TRBV11-2, the J gene TRBJ2-1; perhaps TRBD2 as D (5 bases). The germline V and J ends were trimmed by 0 bases and 9 bases, with 24 bases remaining between them. Germline V gene lookup returns CDR1 SGHAT and CDR2 FQNNGV. The CDR3 has 18 residues. The DNA of the CDR3 is TGTGCCAGCAGCTTAGATCGGTTTGCGGGCTCCTTTCGAAGTGAGCAGTTCTTC. Amino acid sequence: CASSLDRFAGSFRSEQFF.

The J gene is TRBJ2-3, the V gene TRBV2; 7 nucleotides agree with TRBD2. V trimming: 6 bases; J trimming: 0 bases; junction bases outside the gene matches: 12. CDR1 and CDR2 from the germline V gene are SNHLY and FYNNEI. The CDR3 sequence is 17 residues long. CDR3: CASSGPLAGFSTDTQYF. The CDR3 region has the DNA TGTGCCAGCAGCGGACCCTTAGCGGGCTTTAGCACAGATACGCAGTATTTT.

This clonotype came up many times. This sequence joins TRBV29-1 and TRBJ2-5; tentatively, D is TRBD1 (6 bases). Trimming stripped 2 bases from V and 0 bases from J, with 10 bases between. Germline CDR1 SQVTM, CDR2 ANQGSEA. This CDR3 comprises 14 residues. The CDR3 loop is CSVELDRYQETQYF. The CDR3 DNA reads as TGCAGCGTTGAACTGGACAGATACCAAGAGACCCAGTACTTC.

This clonotype has ten or more counts. The chain uses TRBV7-9 and TRBJ2-4, with TRBD1 matching over 8 bases. J gave up 2 bases and V 5 bases, and 5 bases lay outside the gene matches. The CDR3 spans 15 residues. Germline lookup yields CDR1 SEHNR and CDR2 FQNEAQ (reference sequence). CDR3 DNA sequence: TGTGCCAGCAGCCAGGGGGCCCTGACCAAAAACATTCAGTACTTC. This codes for CASSQGALTKNIQYF.

This clonotype was seen many times. The chain uses TRBV7-9 and TRBJ1-3; D remains ambiguous. V was shortened by 3 bases and J by 7 bases, with 7 bases between the two germline ends. This CDR3 is built from 12 residues. CDR1 SEHNR and CDR2 FQNEAQ come from the germline V gene (reference sequence). The CDR3 sequence is CASSFPLNTIYF. As DNA, the CDR3 is TGTGCCAGCAGCTTTCCCCTGAACACCATATATTTT.

This clonotype was counted at least ten times. The J gene is TRBJ1-2, the V gene TRBV12-3 or TRBV12-4; D is uncertain. The CDR3 consists of 14 residues. The V and J ends lost 1 base and 4 bases respectively, with 10 bases between them. In DNA form, the CDR3 reads TGTGCCAGCAGTTTAGGGGAATCGGTCTATGGCTACACCTTC. It codes for CASSLGESVYGYTF.

The rearrangement joins TRBV7-6 to TRBJ2-3, with a weak D call TRBD2 (6 bases). There are 14 residues in the CDR3. V was pared by 1 base and J by 5 bases, with 10 bases between. Per germline, CDR1 SGHVS and CDR2 FNYEAQ. CDR3 sequence: CASSLVVSGDTQYF. CDR3 sequence (DNA): TGTGCCAGCAGCTTAGTGGTTAGCGGAGATACGCAGTATTTT.

This clonotype was observed many times. The chain uses TRBV20-1 and TRBJ2-7; 8 bases are shared with TRBD2. Germline V gene lookup returns CDR1 DFQATT and CDR2 SNEGSKA (reference sequence). V shed 5 bases and J 2 bases; nucleotides not matched to a gene: 11. The CDR3 sequence is 15 residues long. CDR3 protein: CSAYPQRERTYEQYF. Here the CDR3 DNA reads TGCAGTGCTTACCCCCAGCGGGAGAGGACCTACGAGCAGTACTTC.